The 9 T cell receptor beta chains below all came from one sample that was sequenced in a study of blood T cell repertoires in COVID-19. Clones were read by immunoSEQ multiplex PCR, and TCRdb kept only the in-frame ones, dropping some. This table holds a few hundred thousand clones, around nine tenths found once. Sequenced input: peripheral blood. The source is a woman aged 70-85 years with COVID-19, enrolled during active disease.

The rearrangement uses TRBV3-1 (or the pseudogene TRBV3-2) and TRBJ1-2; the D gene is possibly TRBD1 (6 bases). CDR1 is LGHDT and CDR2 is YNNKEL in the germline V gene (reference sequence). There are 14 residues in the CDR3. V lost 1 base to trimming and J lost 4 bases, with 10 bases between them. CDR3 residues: CASSQGQGSYGYTF. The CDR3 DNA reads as TGTGCCAGCAGCCAAGGTCAGGGGAGCTATGGCTACACCTTC.

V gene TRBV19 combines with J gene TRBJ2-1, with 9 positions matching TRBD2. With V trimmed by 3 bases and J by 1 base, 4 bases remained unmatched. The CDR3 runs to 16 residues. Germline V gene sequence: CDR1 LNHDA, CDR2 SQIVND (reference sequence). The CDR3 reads CASSIRGRASYNEQFF. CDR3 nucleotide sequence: TGTGCCAGTAGTATTCGCGGGAGGGCTTCCTACAATGAGCAGTTCTTC.

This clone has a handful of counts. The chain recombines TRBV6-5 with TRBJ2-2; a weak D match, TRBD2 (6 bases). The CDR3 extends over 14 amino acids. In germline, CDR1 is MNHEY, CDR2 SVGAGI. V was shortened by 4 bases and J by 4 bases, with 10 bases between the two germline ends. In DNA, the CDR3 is TGTGCCAGCAGTTCCGGAGGGACCACCGGGGAGCTGTTTTTT. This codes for CASSSGGTTGELFF.

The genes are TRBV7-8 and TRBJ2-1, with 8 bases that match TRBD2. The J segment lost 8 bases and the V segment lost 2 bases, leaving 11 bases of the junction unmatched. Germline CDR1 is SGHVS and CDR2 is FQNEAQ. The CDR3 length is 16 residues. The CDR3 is CASSLNPQRELDEQFF. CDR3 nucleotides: TGTGCCAGCAGCTTAAACCCCCAGCGGGAGTTGGATGAGCAGTTCTTC.

CDR3 nucleotide sequence: TGTGCCAGCAGCTTAGTATCCAGGGGGCGGAAAAATTCACCCCTCCACTTT. Its translation: CASSLVSRGRKNSPLHF. The V and J genes are TRBV7-2 and TRBJ1-6; 8 bases align to TRBD1. V trimming: 1 base; J trimming: 7 bases; junction bases outside the gene matches: 9. CDR1 and CDR2 from the germline V gene are SGHTA and FQGNSA. CDR3 length: 17 amino acids.

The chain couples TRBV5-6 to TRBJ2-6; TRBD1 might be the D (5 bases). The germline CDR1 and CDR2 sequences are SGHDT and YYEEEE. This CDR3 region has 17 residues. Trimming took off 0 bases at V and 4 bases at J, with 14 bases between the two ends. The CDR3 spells CASSLGQGRKGANVLTF. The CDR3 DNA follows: TGTGCCAGCAGCTTGGGCCAGGGAAGAAAAGGGGCCAACGTCCTGACTTTC.

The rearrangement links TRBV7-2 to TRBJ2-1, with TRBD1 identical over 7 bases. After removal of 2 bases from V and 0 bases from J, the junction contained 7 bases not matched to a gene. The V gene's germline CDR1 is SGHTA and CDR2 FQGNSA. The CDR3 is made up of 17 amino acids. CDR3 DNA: TGTGCCAGCAGCTTAAACAGGGGTTTAATCTCCTACAATGAGCAGTTCTTC. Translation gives CASSLNRGLISYNEQFF.

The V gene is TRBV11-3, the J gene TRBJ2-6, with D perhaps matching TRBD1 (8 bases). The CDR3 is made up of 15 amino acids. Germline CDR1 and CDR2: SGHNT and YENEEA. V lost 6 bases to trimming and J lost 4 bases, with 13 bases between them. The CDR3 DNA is TGTGCCAGCAGACAGGGGGGGTTAGGGGCCAACGTCCTGACTTTC. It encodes CASRQGGLGANVLTF.

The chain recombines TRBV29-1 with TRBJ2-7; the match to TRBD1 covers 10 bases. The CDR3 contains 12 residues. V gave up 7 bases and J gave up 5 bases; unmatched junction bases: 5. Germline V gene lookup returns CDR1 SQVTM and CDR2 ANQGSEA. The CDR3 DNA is TGCAGCGGGACCGGGACAGGGGACGAGCAGTACTTC. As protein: CSGTGTGDEQYF.